This record concerns one T cell receptor beta chain sequence. What it binds is unknown. TCRdb's copy holds only in-frame clones and misses some; the assay was immunoSEQ multiplex PCR. The table shows about 200,000 clones, with roughly nine tenths occurring only once. The sample is drawn from a study of T cell responses to AZD1222 COVID-19 vaccine. Study results and limitations: None of the repertoires were sampled until the peak T cell response had passed. There were mostly white British donors and more females than males, and clonal diversity was possibly underestimated. With dominance at 160-218 and 743-854, vaccine-associated CD4 TCRs spanned spike. Targets within unmutated variant regions were reportedly found for nearly half of spike-specific TCRs.

The V end was cut by 7 bases, the J end by 0 bases, with 16 bases between. CDR1 and CDR2 from the germline V gene are SGDLS and YYNGEE. The CDR3 totals 15 residues. J is TRBJ1-1 and V is TRBV9, with D unclear. The sequence was obtained from an adult who received the MenACWY meningococcal vaccine as a control. Sample: peripheral blood, taken 28 days after the second dose of the MenACWY control vaccine. The CDR3 bases are TGTGCCAGCGTGAGAGGACCACTAATGAACACTGAAGCTTTCTTT. Protein sequence: CASVRGPLMNTEAFF. The full variable domain, its missing parts supplied by reference TRBV9 and TRBJ1-1, is DSGVTQTPKHLITATGQRVTLRCSPRSGDLSVYWYQQSLDQGLQFLIQYYNGEERAKGNILERFSAQQFPDLHSELNLSSLELGDSALYFCASVRGPLMNTEAFFGQGTRLTVV.